The rows below give T cell receptor beta chains drawn from one sample of a study of CD8 T cells in ankylosing spondylitis. TCRdb used MiXCR to reprocess the 5' RACE reads, holding one entry per CDR3 protein. The table includes 380,000 or so distinct CDR3 sequences, around 20% detected once. The sample consisted of blood, either unsorted or a sorted T cell fraction (not recorded which). The receptors originated from a male donor with ankylosing spondylitis or in good health (not recorded which). The CDR3 runs from the conserved cysteine through the conserved F or W. The order of the fields is J gene, clone size, D gene, V gene, CDR3 DNA, CDR3 protein. D genes are given only for firm matches. Not all rows give a size; the values are once, few, many and, for expanded clones, a class.

>TRBJ1-5|NA|NA|TRBV6-4
TGTGCCAGTGTCAACGCCGGGGTAAGGCGAAGCAATCAGCCCCAGCATTTT
CASVNAGVRRSNQPQHF
>TRBJ2-1|NA|NA|TRBV20-1
TGCAGTGCTCCAACCGAAAGCTCCTACAATGAGCAGTTCTTC
CSAPTESSYNEQFF
>TRBJ2-3|NA|NA|TRBV11-1
TGTGCCAGCAGCCCCAGCGGGCTCACAGAACAGGATCCCAACACAGATACGCAGTATTTT
CASSPSGLTEQDPNTDTQYF
>TRBJ1-3|few|TRBD1|TRBV12-3/TRBV12-4
TGTGCCAGCAGTTTCTCAGGGGGCTATCGTGGAAACACCATATATTTT
CASSFSGGYRGNTIYF
>TRBJ2-3|NA|NA|TRBV2
TGTGCCAGCGAGGAGGGCACAGATACGCAGTATTTT
CASEEGTDTQYF
>TRBJ2-7|many|NA|TRBV27
TGTGCCGCAGCAAGGGCCCGGACCTACGAGCAGTACTTC
CAAARARTYEQYF
>TRBJ1-5|NA|NA|TRBV12-3/TRBV12-4
TGTGCCAGCAGCCAGGGGAGGTACGATCAGCCCCAGCATTTT
CASSQGRYDQPQHF
>TRBJ2-1|NA|NA|TRBV7-9
TGTGCCAGCAGCGCCGGTGGACTTTACTATGAGCAGTTCTTC
CASSAGGLYYEQFF
>TRBJ1-2|few|NA|TRBV30
TGTGCCTGGAGTGGTGGGTCCTATGGCTACACCTTC
CAWSGGSYGYTF
>TRBJ2-4|few|TRBD2|TRBV20-1
TGCAGTGCTAGGGATGGGGCCGGTCGGGGGGGCTTCAAAAACATTCAGTACTTC
CSARDGAGRGGFKNIQYF
>TRBJ2-2|NA|NA|TRBV12-3/TRBV12-4
TGTGCCAGCAGTTTGCCGATGGCCGACGGGGAGCTGTTTTTT
CASSLPMADGELFF
>TRBJ2-5|few|TRBD2|TRBV7-9
TGTGCCAGCAGCCCTCTAGCGGGTCAAGCCCAAGAGACCCAGTACTTC
CASSPLAGQAQETQYF
>TRBJ2-2|NA|NA|TRBV12-3/TRBV12-4
TGTGCCAGCAGTTTAGTTACGGCGAGGTCCGGGGAGCTGTTTTTT
CASSLVTARSGELFF
>TRBJ2-1|few|NA|TRBV4-2
TGTGCCAGCAGCCAAGATCACTCAAGACAGGCATACAATGAGCAGTTCTTC
CASSQDHSRQAYNEQFF
>TRBJ2-5|NA|TRBD2|TRBV2
TGTGCCAGCAGCCTCCTAGCGGGGACACAAGAGACCCAGTACTTC
CASSLLAGTQETQYF
>TRBJ2-1|once|TRBD2|TRBV19
TGTGCCAGTAGTATAAGGAGCGGGGCTTACAATGAGCAGTTCTTC
CASSIRSGAYNEQFF
>TRBJ2-2|NA|NA|TRBV13
TGTGCCAGCAGCTCGCCCGGGGGGCCGAACACCGGGGAGCTGTTTTTT
CASSSPGGPNTGELFF
>TRBJ1-2|few|NA|TRBV15
TGTGCCACCAGCAGAGATCGAGGCCCTAACTATGGCTACACCTTC
CATSRDRGPNYGYTF
>TRBJ2-5|NA|TRBD1|TRBV12-3/TRBV12-4
TGTGCCAGCAGTCACGGGACAGGGAAAGAGACCCAGTACTTC
CASSHGTGKETQYF
>TRBJ2-1|NA|NA|TRBV10-3
TGTGCCATCAGTGAGTACGGCTACAATGAGCAGTTCTTC
CAISEYGYNEQFF
>TRBJ2-5|NA|NA|TRBV12-3/TRBV12-4
TGTGCCAGCAGTTGGGCCAGAGGAGAGACCCAGTACTTC
CASSWARGETQYF
>TRBJ2-7|NA|TRBD1|TRBV27
TGTGCCAGCAGACTAAGAGGGACAGGGGGCTACGAGCAGTACTTC
CASRLRGTGGYEQYF
>TRBJ1-1|NA|TRBD1|TRBV12-3/TRBV12-4
TGTGCCAGCAGTTTCTCAGGGGGAGGCGACACTGAAGCTTTCTTT
CASSFSGGGDTEAFF
>TRBJ1-5|NA|NA|TRBV20-1
TGCAGTGCTAGAGATCTCGGGGGGGTAGAGAGTCAGCCCCAGCATTTT
CSARDLGGVESQPQHF
>TRBJ2-1|few|NA|TRBV10-1
TGCGCCAGTCTTAGAGGACAGTCGGCACTTAAACCTTACAATGAGCAGTTCTTC
CASLRGQSALKPYNEQFF
>TRBJ1-1|many|NA|TRBV12-3/TRBV12-4
TGTGCCAGCAGGTTGGGGAACACTGAAGCTTTCTTT
CASRLGNTEAFF
>TRBJ2-5|few|TRBD2|TRBV20-1
TGCAGTGCTAGCCCCCACCCGGGACTAGCACGTAAAGAGACCCAGTACTTC
CSASPHPGLARKETQYF
>TRBJ2-7|NA|TRBD1|TRBV7-9
TGTGCCAGCAGCGCGCATACAGGGGTTGGGGGCTACGAGCAGTACTTC
CASSAHTGVGGYEQYF
>TRBJ2-5|NA|NA|TRBV6-2/TRBV6-3
TGTGCCAGCACCACACCGGGCCTCCGAGAGACCCAGTACTTC
CASTTPGLRETQYF
>TRBJ2-1|few|TRBD1|TRBV20-1
TGCAGTGCTAGGACAGGGCTCGAACCAAGCTCCTACAATGAGCAGTTCTTC
CSARTGLEPSSYNEQFF
>TRBJ2-7|NA|NA|TRBV30
TGTGCCTGGAGTGTACTTGGGGGGTCCTACGAGCAGTACTTC
CAWSVLGGSYEQYF
>TRBJ2-5|few|NA|TRBV5-1
TGCGCCAGCAGCTTGTTCACAGGGCGGGGAGAGACCCAGTACTTC
CASSLFTGRGETQYF
>TRBJ2-5|few|NA|TRBV9
TGTGCCAGCAGGGGGCCTGGGGATGAGACCCAGTACTTC
CASRGPGDETQYF
>TRBJ2-7|few|NA|TRBV12-3/TRBV12-4
TGTGCCAGCAGCTCCGGGACAAAGACCTACGAGCAGTACTTC
CASSSGTKTYEQYF
>TRBJ2-1|few|TRBD2|TRBV3-1
TGTGCCAGCAGCCAACCCCTCCTTGCGAGCGGGGGAGTTACGGAGCAGTTCTTC
CASSQPLLASGGVTEQFF
>TRBJ2-1|NA|NA|TRBV30
TGTGCTTCGCTCGGGGGCGGGCTCTACAATGAGCAGTTCTTC
CASLGGGLYNEQFF